This T cell receptor (beta chain) came from a study of metastatic and nonmetastatic thyroid tumors. MiXCR was used by TCRdb to re-call the PCR reads. Of some 20,000 clones listed, 21% are singletons. Points from the study as a whole: Relative to benign nodules, malignant thyroid tumors were reportedly characterized by significantly elevated TCR beta diversity in blood and tumor.

Thyroid surgery had not been preceded by any treatment in any patient. This clone is medium-sized. Its antigen is not identified. Per germline, CDR1 SGHAT and CDR2 FQNNGV. With V trimmed by 1 base and J by 7 bases, 9 bases remained unmatched. This CDR3 is built from 15 residues. The specimen sequenced was tumor tissue. The origin of this receptor is a female donor with papillary thyroid cancer or a benign thyroid nodule (not recorded which). Some clones in this sample may be carry-over from other donors' samples. The chain employs TRBV11-2 and TRBJ2-7, with 8 bases aligning to TRBD1. The DNA for the CDR3 is TGTGCCAGCAGCTTAGTCGTCCAGGGGGCAGGGGAGCAGTACTTC. Amino acid sequence: CASSLVVQGAGEQYF.